This T cell receptor beta chain originates from a study of response to subunit inactivated influenza vaccine. Study-wide results and caveats: Authors suggested that a seasonal influenza vaccination recruits few new T cells each time.

The length of the CDR3 is 15 residues. Germline CDR1 and CDR2: MDHEN and SYDVKM. Trimming cost V 7 bases and J 10 bases; bases outside gene matches: 8. This clonotype has a count of ten or more. Its target is unknown. Using its own MiXCR run on the RT-PCR reads, TCRdb lists one record per CDR3 protein. The sample lists over 650,000 distinct CDR3 sequences; around 20% were seen once. The rearrangement links TRBV28 to TRBJ2-1; the match to TRBD2 covers 15 bases. The receptor was derived from a man aged 45-65 years who received an inactivated influenza vaccine. The specimen was PBMCs from blood, collected 4 to 6 days after vaccination. Written as DNA, the CDR3 is TGTGCCAGCAAACCCGGGACTAGCGGGGGGAGGGAGCAGTTCTTC. It yields the protein CASKPGTSGGREQFF. Full variable domain (missing parts from reference TRBV28 and TRBJ2-1): DVKVTQSSRYLVKRTGEKVFLECVQDMDHENMFWYRQDPGLGLRLIYFSYDVKMKEKGDIPEGYSVSREKKERFSLILESASTNQTSMYLCASKPGTSGGREQFFGPGTRLTVL.